This entry concerns a single T cell receptor beta chain. Its antigen is not yet known. One base away there is no much larger clone; base qualities are not given. TCR beta CDR3 regions were amplified from RNA transcripts. The TCR CDR3 was subjected to a first round of RT-PCR using the HTBI primer set and the Qiagen OneStep RT-PCR kit. The libraries were constructed in a second round of multiplex PCR and then size-selected and purified. Paired-end sequencing of the libraries was performed with 100 bp reads on an Illumina HiSeq2000. The authors' analysis ran thus. SOAPnuke was used to process the raw data, throwing out any read that contained adapters or uncalled bases, had a mean Phred below 15, or lacked an exact constant-primer or identifier match. High-quality paired reads were merged using COPE v1.2.5, and each unique nucleotide sequence was defined as a clonotype. Clonotypes were aligned to IMGT TRBV, TRBD and TRBJ reference segments using MiTCR v1.1. Analysis was restricted to V-J combinations with a frequency above 0.0001, which covered 99.2% of repertoires. A TCS score was defined as the ratio between F50 (clonal expansion) and ExV (chaos), using BLOSUM62-based TCRdist between CDR3 peptides within each V-J. Welch's t-statistics and random forest reduced roughly 540 V-J features to 13, which were used in a naive Bayes classifier (R e1071). The Morisita-Horn index was used to measure how similar the thyroid and blood repertoires were. Using fastp trimming at Q25 and MiXCR clonotype assembly, TCRdb reanalyzed the public sequencing data and kept in-frame beta chains. Rows matching on CDR3 protein sequence are summarized as one entry with the most common DNA and genes. TCRdb's processing, not the study's, gives the V and J calls here. The sample data list over 700,000 distinct CDR3 sequences, and around a third of these were observed just once. The ten largest clones take up around 30% of the sample.

Stable Graves' hyperthyroidism was defined as no progression to ophthalmopathy during 18 months of follow-up. Hyperthyroidism patients were newly diagnosed, had a disease duration of under 2 months, and were aged 18 to 65 years. Any patient with an uncontrolled infection, another autoimmune disease, pregnancy or lactation was excluded. Diagnoses were based on clinical symptoms, serum thyroxine and TRAb, thyroid ultrasound and orbital computed tomography. PBMCs were isolated from more than 9 ml of fresh peripheral blood by Ficoll-Paque density gradient centrifugation. Trizol reagent was used to extract total RNA, and RNA quality was then checked on an Agilent 2100 Bioanalyzer. This entry is derived from a study of T cells in Graves' hyperthyroidism and ophthalmopathy (dated by TCRdb to between 2018 and 2021). Regarding the research as a whole: Peripheral blood was sampled at the time of initial diagnosis, prior to any treatment. To identify distinguishing TCR V-J signatures, a discovery cohort of about 100 patients was used, comprising 43 with Graves' ophthalmopathy and some 60 with stable Graves' hyperthyroidism. Prospective prediction of ophthalmopathy was tested in an independent validation cohort of under 20 hyperthyroidism patients and around 16 patients who later progressed to ophthalmopathy. For training and testing, the roughly 97 patients in the discovery cohort were randomly divided in a 7:3 ratio. The study also compared thyroid tissue and blood T-cell repertoires from several Graves' hyperthyroidism patients. Following sampling, methimazole starting at 30 mg daily was given to hyperthyroidism patients, and high-dose intravenous methylprednisolone was given to ophthalmopathy patients. The paper reports TCR Vbeta CDR3 sequencing of over 120 peripheral blood samples: 40 to 45 ophthalmopathy, roughly 74 hyperthyroidism and approximately 17 progressor patients. Overall study outcomes, separate from this receptor: Sample size was not statistically predetermined, and investigators were not blinded to group allocation. Most expanded thyroid clonotypes (frequency above 0.001) were also found in blood, which suggests that blood repertoires may mirror thyroid immune responses. A model built on a 13 V-J signature distinguished ophthalmopathy from stable hyperthyroidism, reaching about 88% sensitivity and around 81% specificity in cross-validation and 80%/75% in testing. In validation, progression to ophthalmopathy was predicted by the model with around 70% sensitivity and roughly 72% specificity, a median of approximately 7.1 months before onset.

The receptor was isolated from a woman aged 40 to 49 with Graves' hyperthyroidism. The sequenced sample consisted of blood.

The DNA sequence is given as TGTGCCAGCAGTTCCGCGACAGGGGGGGGAGAGACCCAGTACTTC. Its protein product is CASSSATGGGETQYF. This receptor chain uses TRBV28 and TRBJ2-5; 9 central nucleotides agree with TRBD1. V and J are trimmed by 4 bases and 4 bases, and the gene matches miss 7 bases of the junction. Per the germline V gene, MDHEN is the CDR1 and SYDVKM is the CDR2. The CDR3 spans 15 residues, from the cysteine through the phenylalanine. The retained sequence is limited to the CDR3, 45 bases, with the frame set at the first base.